The 24 T cell receptor beta chains below were found in one sample sequenced in a study of prognosis after radiotherapy for stage I lung cancer (dated by TCRdb to the early 2020s). For sequencing, an Illumina HiSeq 3000 was employed. Two rounds of multiplex PCR on genomic DNA were used to amplify the TCR beta CDR3 region. The first PCR round used primers specific to each TRBV and TRBJ gene, with sequences filed in Chinese patent CN105087789A. TCRdb reworked the public reads: Q25 trimming with fastp, MiXCR clone assembly, productive beta chains retained. Rows with a matching CDR3 protein are joined into one entry that keeps the most common DNA and genes. This sample holds over 11,000 distinct CDR3 sequences; 30% were observed only once. The leading ten clones occupy 10% to 15% of the sample. The sequencing used PBMCs, collected before or after stereotactic body radiation therapy (not recorded which). The receptor source for this set is a donor aged 50 or older with non-small cell lung cancer.

This clonotype was counted many times. The chain is built from TRBV7-8 and TRBJ2-2; D ambiguous. CDR3 length equals 16 residues. Per germline, CDR1 SGHVS and CDR2 FQNEAQ. V was pared by 3 bases and J by 5 bases, with 16 bases between. CDR3 loop: CASSLIIKEGTGELFF. The CDR3 DNA reads TGTGCCAGCAGCTTGATTATTAAGGAAGGGACCGGGGAGCTGTTTTTT.

CDR3 in DNA: TGCAGTGCTAGAATGACAGGGTTTCGAGATACGCAGTATTTT. Its protein is CSARMTGFRDTQYF. J is TRBJ2-3 and V is TRBV20-1; the match to TRBD1 covers 7 bases. V gave up 2 bases and J gave up 5 bases; unmatched junction bases: 7. The CDR3 loop spans 14 amino acids. The V gene's germline CDR1 is DFQATT and CDR2 SNEGSKA (reference sequence).

This clonotype was seen many times. The V call is TRBV2, the J call TRBJ2-5; D uncertain. This CDR3 is 11 amino acids long. Trimming took 6 bases from V and 1 from J, leaving 3 bases between them. CDR1 and CDR2 (germline): SNHLY, FYNNEI. In DNA form, the CDR3 reads TGTGCCAGCAGCCCCCAAGAGACCCAGTACTTC. Amino acid sequence: CASSPQETQYF.

This clonotype counts as medium-sized (0.01 to 0.1%). The chain links TRBV6-5 to TRBJ1-6; D is uncertain. The CDR3 contains 16 residues. In germline, CDR1 is MNHEY, CDR2 SVGAGI. Trimming removed 2 bases at V and 1 base at J, with 9 bases between. The CDR3 coding sequence is TGTGCCAGCAGTTACGGGCGGGGATCCTATAATTCACCCCTCCACTTT. Encoded protein: CASSYGRGSYNSPLHF.

This clonotype was recorded at least ten times. This chain uses TRBV5-1 with TRBJ2-2; no firm D call. Germline V gene data show CDR1 as SGHRS and CDR2 as YFSETQ. The germline V and J ends were trimmed by 3 bases and 6 bases, with 24 bases remaining between them. The CDR3 sequence is 18 residues long. CDR3 amino acids: CASSSPNGPMVGSGELFF. For the CDR3, the DNA is TGCGCCAGCAGCTCTCCAAACGGGCCGATGGTTGGGTCCGGGGAGCTGTTTTTT.

By share, this clonotype counts as medium-sized. V is TRBV5-1 and J is TRBJ1-3; 8 positions agree with TRBD1. Germline V gene sequence: CDR1 SGHRS, CDR2 YFSETQ. The CDR3 sequence is 17 residues long. V lost 1 base and J lost 0; bases outside the gene matches: 6. The DNA of the CDR3 is TGCGCCAGCAGCTTGTTGACAGGGGCGAGCTCTGGAAACACCATATATTTT. Protein product: CASSLLTGASSGNTIYF.

This clonotype was counted ten times or more. The chain combines TRBV29-1 with TRBJ2-5; D is possibly TRBD1 or TRBD2 (5 bases each). The CDR3 runs 13 residues. Germline V gives CDR1 SQVTM, CDR2 ANQGSEA. Trimming pared 4 bases from V and 5 bases from J, leaving 14 bases between. CDR3 in DNA: TGCAGCGTTGGAGACAGACGAGGGGAGACCCAGTACTTC. This codes for CSVGDRRGETQYF.

This clonotype was seen a handful of times. The chain recombines TRBV11-2 with TRBJ2-3; TRBD1 is a possible D gene (5 bases). The CDR3 has 19 residues. Deletions cut 2 bases from V and 0 bases from J, with 21 bases between. Germline CDR1 reads SGHAT; CDR2 reads FQNNGV. For the CDR3, the DNA is TGTGCCAGCAGCTTACGATCCCCTCCGGCAGGGCTAAGCACAGATACGCAGTATTTT. Translated, it gives CASSLRSPPAGLSTDTQYF.

This clonotype is classed as medium-sized (0.01 to 0.1%). V gene TRBV24-1 combines with J gene TRBJ2-1; 10 bases are a match to TRBD2. This CDR3 has 16 residues. The germline gives CDR1 KGHDR, CDR2 SFDVKD. Unmatched junction bases numbered 2, after V lost 4 bases and J lost 0 bases. CDR3 bases: TGTGCCACCAGTGACCCTAGCGGGAGCTCCTACAATGAGCAGTTCTTC. Its translation: CATSDPSGSSYNEQFF.

Judged by abundance, this clonotype is medium-sized. The chain combines TRBV19 with TRBJ1-1, with 9 bases matching TRBD1. This CDR3 comprises 15 residues. Germline trimming cut 5 bases from V and 4 bases from J; bases unmatched to any gene: 8. Germline loops: CDR1 LNHDA, CDR2 SQIVND (reference sequence). CDR3 DNA sequence: TGTGCCAGTAGTCGAACGGGACAGGGTGGCACTGAAGCTTTCTTT. Translation gives CASSRTGQGGTEAFF.

As concerns this clonotype: This likely stems from a read error, as it lies one base from a far larger clone. The chain's CDR3 is CASSYGGRYNEQYF. CDR3 coding DNA: TGTGCCAGCAGTTACGGCGGTAGGTACAATGAGCAGTACTTC. The chain uses TRBV6-5 and TRBJ2-7, with D hard to call. Deletions cut 2 bases from V and 7 bases from J, with 15 bases between. Germline V gene sequence: CDR1 MNHEY, CDR2 SVGAGI. This CDR3 is built from 14 residues.

The genes are TRBV6-9 and TRBJ2-2, with D hard to call. V dropped 3 bases and J dropped 3 bases, with 5 bases sitting between them. Germline loops: CDR1 MNHGY, CDR2 SVAAGI. The CDR3 has 13 amino acids. CDR3 region: CASSYQYTGELFF. DNA for the CDR3: TGTGCCAGCAGTTACCAGTACACCGGGGAGCTGTTTTTT.

This clonotype was found many times. The chain carries TRBV18 and TRBJ2-7; 13 bases are a match to TRBD2. Germline CDR1 is KGHSH and CDR2 is LQKENI. Trimming at V came to 6 bases and at J to 4 bases, leaving 9 bases not matched to a gene. The CDR3 spans 16 residues. DNA for the CDR3: TGTGCCAGCTCGCCTCAAAGGACTAGCGGGGGTTACGAGCAGTACTTC. This encodes CASSPQRTSGGYEQYF.

There are many counts of this clonotype. The chain combines TRBV24-1 with TRBJ1-2; maybe TRBD1 (6 bases). Between the trimmed V and J ends, which lost 9 bases and 8 bases, there was a span of 15 bases. Germline V CDR1 and CDR2: KGHDR, SFDVKD. This CDR3 has 12 amino acids. CDR3 residues: CATSEGGLGYTF. The CDR3 DNA reads TGTGCCACCTCAGAGGGGGGGCTCGGCTACACCTTC.

This clonotype is termed medium-sized. In DNA form, the CDR3 reads TGTGCCAGCAGAATCTTCGGGTTGAACTATGGCTACACCTTC. This encodes CASRIFGLNYGYTF. J is TRBJ1-2 and V is TRBV2; no clear D. Germline V CDR1 and CDR2: SNHLY, FYNNEI. Trimming removed 6 bases at V and 2 bases at J, with 13 bases between. This CDR3 is built from 14 residues.

As regards this clonotype: It is likely a read error: a sequence one base away is far more abundant. The CDR3 DNA sequence: TGTGCCAGCAGCTTTTCTCCGGAAGAGACCAAGTACTTC. This codes for CASSFSPEETKYF. The J gene is TRBJ2-5, the V gene TRBV7-9, with no clear D. The V gene's germline CDR1 is SEHNR and CDR2 FQNEAQ (reference sequence). The CDR3 totals 13 residues. Full variable domain (outside the CDR3, taken from reference TRBV7-9 and TRBJ2-5): DTGVSQNPRHKITKRGQNVTFRCDPISEHNRLYWYRQTLGQGPEFLTYFQNEAQLEKSRLLSDRFSAERPKGSFSTLEIQRTEQGDSAMYLCASSFSPEETKYFGPGTRLLVL.

The table lists this clonotype with many counts. The V call is TRBV10-2, the J call TRBJ2-1; D unclear. The CDR3 has 14 residues. With 5 bases removed from V and 3 bases from J, the gap between germline ends came to 11 bases. Germline V gene data show CDR1 as WSHSY and CDR2 as SAAADI. The CDR3 nucleotides read TGCGCCAGCAGTAAGCACCTGGACTACAATGAGCAGTTCTTC. Protein product: CASSKHLDYNEQFF.

This clonotype appeared many times. The chain carries TRBV9 and TRBJ2-2, with 11 bases that match TRBD1. CDR1 and CDR2 from the germline V gene are SGDLS and YYNGEE. The length of the CDR3 is 13 residues. Unmatched junction bases numbered 0, after V lost 7 bases and J lost 4 bases. CDR3 residues: CASGTGGTGELFF. The CDR3 DNA is TGTGCCAGCGGGACAGGGGGCACCGGGGAGCTGTTTTTT.

This clonotype showed up many times. V gene TRBV29-1 combines with J gene TRBJ2-3; 7 bases map to TRBD1. Losses at the gene ends were 6 bases for V and 4 bases for J; bases not matched to a gene: 7. The germline CDR1 and CDR2 sequences are SQVTM and ANQGSEA. This CDR3 has 13 amino acids. For the CDR3, the DNA is TGCAGCGTGACAGGGTCTTTGCCAGATACGCAGTATTTT. Encoded protein: CSVTGSLPDTQYF.

Turning to this clonotype: This may stem from a read error, because a much larger clone lies one nucleotide away. This chain connects TRBV6-6 to TRBJ2-2; TRBD2 agrees at 8 bases. This CDR3 spans 17 amino acids. With 0 bases clipped from V and 6 bases from J, the junction kept 9 bases outside the gene matches. CDR1 is MNHNY, CDR2 SVGAGI, per germline (reference sequence). The CDR3 DNA sequence: TGTGCCAGCAGTTACTCGATCGGGGGGGGTCTGCCCGGGGAGCTGTTTTTT. Protein product: CASSYSIGGGLPGELFF.

This clonotype was seen repeatedly, ten times or more. This chain links TRBV30 with TRBJ1-1; no firm D call. This CDR3 region has 14 residues. Trimming shortened V by 4 bases and J by 0 bases, and 12 bases separated the two germline ends. Germline CDR1 is GTSNPN and CDR2 is SVGIG (reference sequence). The DNA for the CDR3 is TGTGCCTGGATTCGGTCGGCGATGAACACTGAAGCTTTCTTT. It yields the protein CAWIRSAMNTEAFF. The full variable domain, its missing parts supplied by reference TRBV30 and TRBJ1-1, is SQTIHQWPATLVQPVGSPLSLECTVEGTSNPNLYWYRQAAGRGLQLLFYSVGIGQISSEVPQNLSASRPQDRQFILSSKKLLLSDSGFYLCAWIRSAMNTEAFFGQGTRLTVV.

This clonotype was seen at least ten times. The rearrangement uses TRBV18 and TRBJ1-2, with 7 bases lining up with TRBD1. V dropped 1 base and J dropped 6; count of bases not matched to a gene: 8. The CDR3 spans 15 residues. Germline-derived CDR1 and CDR2 are KGHSH and LQKENI. The CDR3 protein is CASSPQPVDRHGYTF. CDR3 coding DNA: TGTGCCAGCTCACCACAACCCGTGGACAGGCATGGCTACACCTTC.

The table lists this clonotype with many counts. The chain has TRBV4-1 and TRBJ1-3; D not resolved. Germline V gene data show CDR1 as MGHRA and CDR2 as YSYEKL. The CDR3 totals 15 residues. Trimming pared 4 bases from V and 2 bases from J, leaving 12 bases between. CDR3 amino acids: CASSLQKEAGNTIYF. The CDR3 DNA is TGCGCCAGCAGCCTACAGAAAGAGGCTGGAAACACCATATATTTT.

This clonotype was observed a single time. A far larger clone is a single base away, which makes a read error likely. V is TRBV6-5 and J is TRBJ1-4; D is possibly TRBD1 (6 bases). V dropped 8 bases and J dropped 8 bases, with 18 bases sitting between them. The CDR3 totals 14 residues. Germline V gene lookup returns CDR1 MNHEY and CDR2 SVGAGI. CDR3 nucleotides: TGTGCCAGCTCCTACCGGGCAGGGGACGAAAAACTGTTTTTT. It translates to CASSYRAGDEKLFF.